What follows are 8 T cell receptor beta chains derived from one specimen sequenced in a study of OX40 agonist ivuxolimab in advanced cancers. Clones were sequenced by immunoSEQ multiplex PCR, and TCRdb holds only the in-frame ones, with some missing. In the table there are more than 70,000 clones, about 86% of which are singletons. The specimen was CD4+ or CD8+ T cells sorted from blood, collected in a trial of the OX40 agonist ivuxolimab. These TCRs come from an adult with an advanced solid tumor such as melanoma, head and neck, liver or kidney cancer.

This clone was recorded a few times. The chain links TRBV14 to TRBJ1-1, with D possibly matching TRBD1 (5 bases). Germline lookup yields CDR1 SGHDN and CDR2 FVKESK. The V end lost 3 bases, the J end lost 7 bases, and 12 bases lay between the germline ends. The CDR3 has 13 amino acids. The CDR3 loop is CASSQVQESEAFF. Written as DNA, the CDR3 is TGTGCCAGCAGCCAGGTACAGGAGAGTGAAGCTTTCTTT.

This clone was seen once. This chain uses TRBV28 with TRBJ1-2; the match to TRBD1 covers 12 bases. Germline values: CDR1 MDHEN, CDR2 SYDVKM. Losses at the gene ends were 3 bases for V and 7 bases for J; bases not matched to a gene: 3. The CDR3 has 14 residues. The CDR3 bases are TGTGCCAGCAGTTTGGGACAGGGGGCGGGTGGCTACACCTTC. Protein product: CASSLGQGAGGYTF.

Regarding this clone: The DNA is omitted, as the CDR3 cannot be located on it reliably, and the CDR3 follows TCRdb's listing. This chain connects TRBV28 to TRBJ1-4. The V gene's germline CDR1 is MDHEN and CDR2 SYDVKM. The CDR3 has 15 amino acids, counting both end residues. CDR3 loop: CASSSVRGAREKLFF.

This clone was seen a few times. CDR3 loop: CASSEAVNLGGTEAFF. In nucleotides, the CDR3 is TGTGCCAGCAGTGAAGCCGTCAACTTGGGGGGCACTGAAGCTTTCTTT. This rearrangement joins TRBV6-1 to TRBJ1-1; tentatively, D is TRBD1 (5 bases). Trimming stripped 0 bases from V and 4 bases from J, with 15 bases between. The length of the CDR3 is 16 residues. Germline lookup yields CDR1 MNHNS and CDR2 SASEGT.

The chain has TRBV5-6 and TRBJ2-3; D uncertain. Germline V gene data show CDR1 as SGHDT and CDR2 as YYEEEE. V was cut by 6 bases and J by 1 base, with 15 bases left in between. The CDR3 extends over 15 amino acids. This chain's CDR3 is CASTISDARTDTQYF. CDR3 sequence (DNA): TGTGCCAGCACCATCTCTGACGCTCGCACAGATACGCAGTATTTT.

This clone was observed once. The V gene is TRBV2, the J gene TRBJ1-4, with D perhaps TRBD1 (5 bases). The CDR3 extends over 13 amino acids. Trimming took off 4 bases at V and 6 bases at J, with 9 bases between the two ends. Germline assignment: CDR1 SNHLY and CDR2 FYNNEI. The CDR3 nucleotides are TGTGCCAGCAGTGTGGGGCAGTATGAAAAACTGTTTTTT. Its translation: CASSVGQYEKLFF.

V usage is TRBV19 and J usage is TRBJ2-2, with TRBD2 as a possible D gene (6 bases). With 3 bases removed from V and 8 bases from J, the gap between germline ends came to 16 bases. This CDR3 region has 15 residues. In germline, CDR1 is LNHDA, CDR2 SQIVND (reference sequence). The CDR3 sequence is CASSMRLVLGGELFF. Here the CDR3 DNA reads TGTGCCAGTAGTATGCGACTAGTTCTGGGGGGGGAGCTGTTTTTT.

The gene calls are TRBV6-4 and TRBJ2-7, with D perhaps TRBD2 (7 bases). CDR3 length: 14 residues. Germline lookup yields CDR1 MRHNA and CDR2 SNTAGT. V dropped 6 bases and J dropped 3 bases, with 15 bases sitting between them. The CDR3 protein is CASSLRGDYYEQYF. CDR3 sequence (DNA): TGTGCCAGCAGCCTGAGGGGGGACTACTACGAGCAGTACTTC.